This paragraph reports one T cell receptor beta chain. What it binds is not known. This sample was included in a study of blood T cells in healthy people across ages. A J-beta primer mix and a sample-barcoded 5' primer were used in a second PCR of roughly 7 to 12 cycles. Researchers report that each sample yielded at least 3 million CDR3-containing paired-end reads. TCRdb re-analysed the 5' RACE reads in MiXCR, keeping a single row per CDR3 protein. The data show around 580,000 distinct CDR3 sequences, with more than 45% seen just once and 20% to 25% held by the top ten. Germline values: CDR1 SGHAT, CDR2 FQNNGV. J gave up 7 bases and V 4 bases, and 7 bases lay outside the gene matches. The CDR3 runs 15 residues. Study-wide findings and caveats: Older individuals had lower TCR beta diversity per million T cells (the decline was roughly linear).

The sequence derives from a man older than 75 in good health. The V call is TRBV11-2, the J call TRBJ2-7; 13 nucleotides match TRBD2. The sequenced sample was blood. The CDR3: CASSSGLAGIQEQYF. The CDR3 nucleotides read TGTGCCAGCAGCTCGGGACTAGCGGGGATTCAAGAGCAGTACTTC. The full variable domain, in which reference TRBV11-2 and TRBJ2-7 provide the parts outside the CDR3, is EAGVAQSPRYKIIEKRQSVAFWCNPISGHATLYWYQQILGQGPKLLIQFQNNGVVDDSQLPKDRFSAERLKGVDSTLKIQPAKLEDSAVYLCASSSGLAGIQEQYFGPGTRLTVT.